This TCR beta chain appears in the sequencing data of a study of response to subunit inactivated influenza vaccine. Study-wide findings and caveats: The authors proposed limited new T cell recruitment per seasonal influenza vaccination.

CDR3 length equals 16 residues. Trimming shortened V by 0 bases and J by 4 bases, and 14 bases separated the two germline ends. Germline CDR1 SGHKS, CDR2 YYEKEE (reference sequence). A note on this clonotype: Antigen: not known.

From the RT-PCR reads, TCRdb called clonotypes with MiXCR, one entry per CDR3 protein. The table has under 500,000 distinct CDR3 sequences, roughly 9.7% seen once; the top ten hold 9.5% to 15%. The input for sequencing was PBMCs from blood, taken about 6 weeks after vaccination. The rearrangement uses TRBV5-5 and TRBJ1-3, with a tentative D call TRBD1 (6 bases). The TCR originated in a man aged 50-59 years who received an inactivated influenza vaccine. The CDR3 DNA reads TGTGCCAGCAGCTTGGTCGGACAGCGAACGGGAAACACCATATATTTT. This translates into CASSLVGQRTGNTIYF.